The entry below describes one T cell receptor beta chain. This entry is derived from a study of blood T cell repertoires in COVID-19. Study-wide context: Whether acute or convalescent, the COVID-19 samples came from the United States, Italy and Spain. PBMCs, B-cell-depleted T cells, or T cells were the source of the cDNA or gDNA that made up the material.

Source study methods: Reference gene primer amplification in the assay estimated nucleated cell counts. Clones were sequenced by immunoSEQ multiplex PCR, and TCRdb holds only the in-frame ones, with some missing. The V and J calls and clone size come from that table; D and trimming were worked out from the DNA. The sample gives under 200,000 clones, roughly four fifths of which show up once; approximately 2.6% is in the top ten. The sequenced sample was peripheral blood. The TCR comes from a human donor with acute or convalescent COVID-19. The donor label of this sample is uncertain.

Here the CDR3 reads CASSGMGRQNTEAFF. CDR3 DNA: TGTGCCAGCAGTGGAATGGGGCGGCAGAACACTGAAGCTTTCTTT. The chain combines TRBV2 with TRBJ1-1, with a possible D match to TRBD1 (5 bases). V was trimmed by 4 bases and J by 1 base, leaving 13 bases between them. Germline V gene data show CDR1 as SNHLY and CDR2 as FYNNEI. This CDR3 spans 15 amino acids.